This paragraph reports one T cell receptor (beta chain). Its antigen is still unknown. A clone one base away is much larger, so this may be a read error. The conserved final phenylalanine or tryptophan is absent from the CDR3, which likely points to a read error. TCRdb re-called the reads with MiXCR, one entry per CDR3 protein. The sample has approximately 500,000 distinct CDR3 sequences, 16% seen once. This sample is part of a study of T cell repertoires in cytomegalovirus infection. General study results and limits: HLA-C-restricted CMV-specific TCR beta clonotypes were dominant in the ex vivo response.

J gave up 3 bases and V 5 bases, and 6 bases lay outside the gene matches. The CDR3 covers 14 residues. Germline CDR1 SGHVS, CDR2 FQNEAQ. The gene calls are TRBV7-8 and TRBJ2-7; TRBD1 matches at 8 bases. The TCR originated in a human donor in good health (CMV status not recorded). Some clones in this sample may be carry-over from other donors' samples. Sequencing used CD8+ T cells from PBMCs. CDR3 in amino acids: CASSATGQGYEQYL. The CDR3 bases are TGTGCCAGCAGCGCGACTGGACAGGGCTACGAGCAGTACTTA.